This T cell receptor beta chain was obtained from a study of cytomegalovirus exposure and HLA in healthy donors. The CDR3 is 17 amino acids. CDR1 SGHRS and CDR2 YFSETQ come from the germline V gene. With V trimmed by 5 bases and J by 7 bases, 10 bases remained unmatched. The PCR employed 60 Vbeta primers together with 13 Jbeta primers. Repertoires were generated with immunoSEQ multiplex PCR, while TCRdb's copy carries only in-frame clones and drops some. Here the sample table reports tens of thousands of clones. The TCR comes from a woman in her fifties or sixties in good health and CMV-seropositive. Sequencing used PBMCs. The chain joins TRBV5-1 to TRBJ2-2; TRBD2 agrees at 14 bases. DNA for the CDR3: TGCGCCAGCAGACCCCCGGGACTAGCGGGAGTTAACGGGGAGCTGTTTTTT. Protein sequence: CASRPPGLAGVNGELFF.